Included here is one T cell receptor (beta chain) sequence, with context. The sample belongs to a study of blood T cell repertoires in COVID-19. About the research overall: T cells, B-cell-depleted T cells, or PBMCs supplied cDNA or gDNA.

Sequencing used immunoSEQ multiplex PCR; TCRdb keeps in-frame clones, though not all of them. The data show 150,000 to 200,000 clones, roughly 84% seen once. The CDR3 runs 16 residues. The V gene's germline CDR1 is KGHDR and CDR2 SFDVKD. Germline trimming cut 12 bases from V and 3 bases from J; bases unmatched to any gene: 11. The sequence was collected from a man in his 70s with active or convalescent COVID-19. The chain couples TRBV24-1 to TRBJ2-2; the match to TRBD1 covers 11 bases. Sequenced sample: peripheral blood. CDR3 sequence reads: CAWGDRGDRDTGELFF. CDR3 DNA sequence: TGTGCCTGGGGGGACAGGGGGGATAGGGACACCGGGGAGCTGTTTTTT.